This T cell receptor (beta chain) stems from a study of blood T cells in healthy people across ages. This clonotype has a count of ten or more. A read error may be the cause here, since a much bigger clone is one base away. The second PCR ran about 7 to 12 cycles with a sample-barcoded 5' primer and J-beta primers. Each cDNA molecule was tagged by a template-switch adaptor with 12 random nucleotides. TCRdb itself ran the 5' RACE reads through MiXCR, one entry per CDR3 protein. This sample has roughly 860,000 distinct CDR3 sequences, with approximately 67% found just once. The length of the CDR3 is 15 residues. V lost 3 bases, J lost 6 bases, and 14 bases lay in between.

The genes are TRBV12-3 or TRBV12-4 and TRBJ2-2; TRBD1 might be the D (5 bases). The specimen sequenced was blood. The receptor was isolated from a man aged 25-40 years in good health. CDR3 residues: CASSLWGPRAGELFF. Here the CDR3 DNA reads TGTGCCAGCAGTTTGTGGGGTCCCAGGGCCGGGGAGCTGTTTTTT.